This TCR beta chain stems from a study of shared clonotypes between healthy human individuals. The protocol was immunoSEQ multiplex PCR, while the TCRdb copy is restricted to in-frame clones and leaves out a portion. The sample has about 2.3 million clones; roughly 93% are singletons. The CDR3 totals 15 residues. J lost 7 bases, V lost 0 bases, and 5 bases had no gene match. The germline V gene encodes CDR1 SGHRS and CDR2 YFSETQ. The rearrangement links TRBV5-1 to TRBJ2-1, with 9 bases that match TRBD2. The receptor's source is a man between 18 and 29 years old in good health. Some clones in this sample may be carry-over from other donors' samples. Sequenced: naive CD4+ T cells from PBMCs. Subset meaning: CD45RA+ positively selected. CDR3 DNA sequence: TGCGCCAGCAGCTTGGGGGCGGGAGGGCGAAATGAGCAGTTCTTC. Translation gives CASSLGAGGRNEQFF.